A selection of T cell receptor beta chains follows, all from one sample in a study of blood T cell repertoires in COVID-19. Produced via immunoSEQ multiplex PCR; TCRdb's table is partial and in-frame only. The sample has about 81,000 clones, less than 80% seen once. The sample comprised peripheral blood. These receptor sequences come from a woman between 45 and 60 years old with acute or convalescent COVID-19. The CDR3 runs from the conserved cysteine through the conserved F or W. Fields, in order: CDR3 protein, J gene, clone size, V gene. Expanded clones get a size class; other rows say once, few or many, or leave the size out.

CDR3: CASSRQGVTYEQYF; J: TRBJ2-7; size: NA; V: TRBV28
CDR3: CASSLRGDTDTQYF; J: TRBJ2-3; size: NA; V: TRBV2
CDR3: CASSLDLSISTEAFF; J: TRBJ1-1; size: NA; V: TRBV5-1
CDR3: CASSQEMSSGGAGELFF; J: TRBJ2-2; size: NA; V: TRBV4-2
CDR3: CASSRGTGVNQPQHF; J: TRBJ1-5; size: NA; V: TRBV18
CDR3: CASSDRGNTIYF; J: TRBJ1-3; size: NA; V: TRBV12-3/TRBV12-4
CDR3: CSVESRGLQETQYF; J: TRBJ2-5; size: once; V: TRBV29-1
CDR3: CASSDIGATNEKLFF; J: TRBJ1-4; size: NA; V: TRBV2
CDR3: CASSLGLVNQPQHF; J: TRBJ1-5; size: NA; V: TRBV6-2/TRBV6-3
CDR3: CASRTSGGGRTEAFF; J: TRBJ1-1; size: NA; V: TRBV19
CDR3: CASSWSPMAQGQSYEQYF; J: TRBJ2-7; size: NA; V: TRBV5-1
CDR3: CASSPLGPQGTEAFF; J: TRBJ1-1; size: NA; V: TRBV2
CDR3: CASSPGLLNNYGYTF; J: TRBJ1-2; size: once; V: TRBV10-2
CDR3: CASSLQGAYGYTF; J: TRBJ1-2; size: once; V: TRBV7-9
CDR3: CASSLGGSGANVLTF; J: TRBJ2-6; size: NA; V: TRBV28
CDR3: CASSLQRGPQETQYF; J: TRBJ2-5; size: NA; V: TRBV7-2
CDR3: CASSSRETGDGYTF; J: TRBJ1-2; size: few; V: TRBV7-8
CDR3: CASSRGTGSGNTIYF; J: TRBJ1-3; size: NA; V: TRBV7-2
CDR3: CASSTGAGTDTQYF; J: TRBJ2-3; size: NA; V: TRBV19
CDR3: CASSFGRGQGYNEQFF; J: TRBJ2-1; size: NA; V: TRBV28
CDR3: CSVDDRVEEKLFF; J: TRBJ1-4; size: NA; V: TRBV29-1
CDR3: CASSLEGGLEQYF; J: TRBJ2-7; size: NA; V: TRBV5-1
CDR3: CASSLRGRALQETQYF; J: TRBJ2-5; size: NA; V: TRBV11-3
CDR3: CASSPRDRGPGNTIYF; J: TRBJ1-3; size: few; V: TRBV27
CDR3: CASSRNGGSGYEQYF; J: TRBJ2-7; size: few; V: TRBV5-1
CDR3: CASSQARGLNYGYTF; J: TRBJ1-2; size: NA; V: TRBV3-1/TRBV3-2
CDR3: CASGTRSTEAFF; J: TRBJ1-1; size: NA; V: TRBV19
CDR3: CSASWGVGQFF; J: TRBJ2-1; size: few; V: TRBV20-1
CDR3: CASSFPGQGAIRGYTF; J: TRBJ1-2; size: NA; V: TRBV18
CDR3: CASTYRAQGEQYF; J: TRBJ2-7; size: NA; V: TRBV2
CDR3: CASSPPLTGYHTIYF; J: TRBJ1-3; size: NA; V: TRBV6-7
CDR3: CAIRGGDEDTQYF; J: TRBJ2-3; size: once; V: TRBV10-3
CDR3: CASSLDLAGGIGDTQYF; J: TRBJ2-3; size: NA; V: TRBV5-4
CDR3: CASSLNSRGGGYTF; J: TRBJ1-2; size: NA; V: TRBV7-2
CDR3: CASSQDENSESPLHF; J: TRBJ1-6; size: NA; V: TRBV4-3
CDR3: CASSHTDTQYF; J: TRBJ2-3; size: NA; V: TRBV7-2
CDR3: CASSVGPQGLNTEAFF; J: TRBJ1-1; size: NA; V: TRBV9
CDR3: CASSWDRGEAFF; J: TRBJ1-1; size: NA; V: TRBV5-6
CDR3: CASRQGQSQNYGYTF; J: TRBJ1-2; size: NA; V: TRBV6-5
CDR3: CASSQTGGMNTEAFF; J: TRBJ1-1; size: NA; V: TRBV3-1/TRBV3-2
CDR3: CASRFSGVEKLFF; J: TRBJ1-4; size: NA; V: TRBV19
CDR3: CASRPTGLLQPQHF; J: TRBJ1-5; size: NA; V: TRBV5-6
CDR3: CASSDPMLGGTGDEKLFF; J: TRBJ1-4; size: NA; V: TRBV7-9
CDR3: CASRPSGNTEAFF; J: TRBJ1-1; size: NA; V: TRBV5-1
CDR3: CASSTRDRGPDTEAFF; J: TRBJ1-1; size: NA; V: TRBV7-9
CDR3: CASSVWPQETQYF; J: TRBJ2-5; size: NA; V: TRBV2
CDR3: CASSLRGNGEQYF; J: TRBJ2-7; size: NA; V: TRBV27
CDR3: CASSPRTGRGYNEQFF; J: TRBJ2-1; size: NA; V: TRBV5-1
CDR3: CASSEGWGPANTGELFF; J: TRBJ2-2; size: NA; V: TRBV19
CDR3: CASSLTGGLYGYTF; J: TRBJ1-2; size: NA; V: TRBV28
CDR3: CASSFLTGTDTQYF; J: TRBJ2-3; size: NA; V: TRBV5-1
CDR3: CATRGNGGARETQYF; J: TRBJ2-5; size: NA; V: TRBV28
CDR3: CASSPERAPVGNEQFF; J: TRBJ2-1; size: NA; V: TRBV7-9
CDR3: CASSTPTGVRETQYF; J: TRBJ2-5; size: NA; V: TRBV7-9
CDR3: CASSGNSYEQYF; J: TRBJ2-7; size: NA; V: TRBV4-1
CDR3: CASSYSDLYTGELFF; J: TRBJ2-2; size: NA; V: TRBV6-5
CDR3: CASSFGDGAQPQHF; J: TRBJ1-5; size: NA; V: TRBV5-6
CDR3: CASSPDRGERELFF; J: TRBJ2-2; size: once; V: TRBV11-3